Following are 13 T cell receptor beta chains from one sample sequenced in a study of OX40 agonist ivuxolimab in advanced cancers. Generated by immunoSEQ multiplex PCR, the TCRdb table keeps only in-frame clones and is missing some. The data hold about 43,000 clones, with roughly 88% observed a single time. Sequencing used CD4+ or CD8+ T cells sorted from blood, obtained in a trial of the OX40 agonist ivuxolimab. The receptors come from an adult with an advanced solid tumor such as melanoma, head and neck, liver or kidney cancer.

The chain combines TRBV27 with TRBJ2-7; 7 nucleotides match TRBD2. The CDR3 has 15 amino acids. Per the germline V gene, CDR1 is MNHEY and CDR2 is SMNVEV (reference sequence). Losses at the gene ends were 5 bases for V and 5 bases for J; bases not matched to a gene: 12. CDR3 region: CASSPGGSLFNEQYF. CDR3 sequence (DNA): TGTGCCAGCAGTCCCGGGGGGTCACTGTTTAACGAGCAGTACTTC.

The CDR3 DNA reads as TGCGCCAGCAGCCCCCGGGGGTTGGGCAATCAGCCCCAGCATTTT. It codes for CASSPRGLGNQPQHF. The chain uses TRBV4-1 and TRBJ1-5; tentatively, D is TRBD1 (5 bases). Germline V gene sequence: CDR1 MGHRA, CDR2 YSYEKL. The CDR3 loop spans 15 amino acids. The germline V and J ends were trimmed by 4 bases and 2 bases, with 12 bases remaining between them.

As DNA, the CDR3 is TGTGCCAGCAGTCTAGGGGGGCCACCCTACGAGCAGTACTTC. Protein sequence: CASSLGGPPYEQYF. The rearrangement joins TRBV6-5 to TRBJ2-7; possibly TRBD1 or TRBD2 for D (6 bases each). Trimming removed 5 bases at V and 2 bases at J, with 13 bases between. This CDR3 has 14 amino acids. Germline CDR1 and CDR2: MNHEY and SVGAGI.

The genes are TRBV14 and TRBJ2-7; D is ambiguous. V was shortened by 0 bases and J by 5 bases, with 20 bases between the two germline ends. This CDR3 is 17 amino acids long. CDR1 and CDR2 (germline): SGHDN, FVKESK. The CDR3 nucleotides read TGTGCCAGCAGCCAAGATACTTGGGTGTCATCTCTAAACGAGCAGTACTTC. Translating gives CASSQDTWVSSLNEQYF.

V usage is TRBV4-1 and J usage is TRBJ2-1, with no clear D. The V gene lost 0 bases and the J gene lost 2 bases, with 11 bases spanning the gap. CDR1 is MGHRA and CDR2 is YSYEKL in the germline V gene. The CDR3 has 16 residues. The CDR3 DNA reads as TGCGCCAGCAGCCAAGATCCCCTGGCAGCCTACAATGAGCAGTTCTTC. Translated: CASSQDPLAAYNEQFF.

In DNA form, the CDR3 reads TGTGCCAGCAGTTTCAGTTCCTGGGGGGAGCATGGAGAGTTCTTC. Translated, it gives CASSFSSWGEHGEFF. The rearrangement links TRBV28 to TRBJ2-1; weak D call: TRBD2 (6 bases). The CDR3 totals 15 residues. V was cut by 3 bases and J by 14 bases, with 23 bases left in between. Germline values: CDR1 MDHEN, CDR2 SYDVKM.

This clone was counted a single time. Here the CDR3 DNA reads TGTGCCAGCAGCAGACCTGGGTCCACCACCCCCTACGAGCAGTACTTC. Protein: CASSRPGSTTPYEQYF. V and J are TRBV14 and TRBJ2-7; D is undetermined. The CDR3 consists of 16 residues. Germline assignment: CDR1 SGHDN and CDR2 FVKESK. V lost 5 bases to trimming and J lost 2 bases, with 19 bases between them. Variable domain in full (rest from reference TRBV14 and TRBJ2-7): EAGVTQFPSHSVIEKGQTVTLRCDPISGHDNLYWYRRVMGKEIKFLLHFVKESKQDESGMPNNRFLAERTGGTYSTLKVQPAELEDSGVYFCASSRPGSTTPYEQYFGPGTRLTVT.

The chain uses TRBV7-9 and TRBJ2-7; D gene unclear. Germline V CDR1 and CDR2: SEHNR, FQNEAQ (reference sequence). This CDR3 region has 12 residues. V shed 3 bases and J shed 5 bases, with 8 bases lying between them. The CDR3 DNA is TGTGCCAGCAGCTTGTCCTGGGACGAGCAGTACTTC. It yields the protein CASSLSWDEQYF.

The V call is TRBV5-6, the J call TRBJ2-7, with D perhaps assigned TRBD1 or TRBD2 (5 bases each). Trimming shortened V by 4 bases and J by 0 bases, and 11 bases separated the two germline ends. This CDR3 region has 14 residues. Germline V gene lookup returns CDR1 SGHDT and CDR2 YYEEEE. In nucleotides, the CDR3 is TGTGCCAGCAGCCCTGGGACGGGCTCCTACGAGCAGTACTTC. Its translation is CASSPGTGSYEQYF.

The chain is built from TRBV28 and TRBJ2-1; 7 bases agree with TRBD2. V shed 7 bases and J 4 bases; nucleotides not matched to a gene: 10. CDR1 is MDHEN and CDR2 is SYDVKM in the germline V gene. The CDR3 totals 15 residues. CDR3 sequence (DNA): TGTGCCAGCAATCCCACTAGCGACTATTACAATGAGCAGTTCTTC. Protein sequence: CASNPTSDYYNEQFF.

The rearrangement uses TRBV10-3 and TRBJ2-7; a weak D match, TRBD1 (6 bases). Trimming took 3 bases from V and 7 from J, leaving 16 bases between them. The CDR3 loop spans 14 amino acids. CDR1 and CDR2 (germline): ENHRY, SYGVKD. CDR3 sequence: CAISDRDIGVEQYF. The CDR3 coding sequence is TGTGCCATCAGTGATCGGGACATAGGGGTAGAGCAGTACTTC.

The rearrangement links TRBV5-1 to TRBJ2-7; 11 nucleotides agree with TRBD1. The CDR3 has 15 amino acids. Germline V gene sequence: CDR1 SGHRS, CDR2 YFSETQ. Unmatched junction bases numbered 5, after V lost 4 bases and J lost 2 bases. For the CDR3, the DNA is TGCGCCAGCAGCCTGACGGGACAGGGGGCCTACGAGCAGTACTTC. Residues: CASSLTGQGAYEQYF.

The sample holds a few counts of this clone. The J gene is TRBJ1-2, the V gene TRBV30; D perhaps matches TRBD1 (5 bases). This CDR3 region has 14 residues. The ends were cut back, 2 bases at V and 2 bases at J, with 12 bases in the middle. The germline CDR1 and CDR2 sequences are GTSNPN and SVGIG (reference sequence). The CDR3 loop is CAWSRPTVNYGYTF. In DNA, the CDR3 is TGTGCCTGGAGTCGCCCGACAGTAAACTATGGCTACACCTTC.